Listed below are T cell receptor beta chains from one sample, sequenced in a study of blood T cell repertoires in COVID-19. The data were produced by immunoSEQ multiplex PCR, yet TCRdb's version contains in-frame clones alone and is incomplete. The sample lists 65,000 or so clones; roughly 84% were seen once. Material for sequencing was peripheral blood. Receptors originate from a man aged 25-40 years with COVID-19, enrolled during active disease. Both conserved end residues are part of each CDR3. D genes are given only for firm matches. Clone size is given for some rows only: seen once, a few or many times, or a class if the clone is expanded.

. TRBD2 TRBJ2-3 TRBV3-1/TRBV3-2 TGTGCCAGCAGCCAAGGGACTAGCGGCACCGCCTTTACGCAGTATTTT CASSQGTSGTAFTQYF
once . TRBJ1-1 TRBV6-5 TGTGCCAGCAGTAAGAGGAACACTGAAGCTTTCTTT CASSKRNTEAFF
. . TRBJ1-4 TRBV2 TGTGCCAGCAACCGGGACACCGTTGAAAAACTGTTTTTT CASNRDTVEKLFF
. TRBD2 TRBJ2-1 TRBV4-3 TGCGCCAGCAGCCAAACTAGCGGGAGAAAGGGTGAGCAGTTCTTC CASSQTSGRKGEQFF
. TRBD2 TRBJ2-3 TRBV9 TGTGCCAGCAGCGCCTATACTAGCGGTGGGGATACGCAGTATTTT CASSAYTSGGDTQYF
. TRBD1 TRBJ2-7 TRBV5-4 TGTGCCAGCAGTACGACAGGGACGGACGAGCAGTACTTC CASSTTGTDEQYF
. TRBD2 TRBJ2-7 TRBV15 TGTGCCACCAGCAGAGACCGCGGGAGAGGGACCGAGCAGTACTTC CATSRDRGRGTEQYF
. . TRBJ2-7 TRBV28 TGTGCCAGCAGTTCCTCTGAGCGGAAGTATGACGAGCAGTACTTC CASSSSERKYDEQYF
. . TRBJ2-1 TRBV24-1 TGTGCCACCAGTGATCGGACTTTAGACAATGAGCAGTTCTTC CATSDRTLDNEQFF
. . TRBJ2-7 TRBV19 TGTGCCAGTAGTGTTCAGGCGACGAGCTCCTACGAGCAGTACTTC CASSVQATSSYEQYF
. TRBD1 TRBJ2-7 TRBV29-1 TGCAGCGTTGAAGAGGAGGGGACAGGGCCCTTATCCTACGAGCAGTACTTC CSVEEEGTGPLSYEQYF
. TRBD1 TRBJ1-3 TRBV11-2 TGTGCCAGCAGCCCCCGGACAGGGCGTATTTCTGGAAACACCATATATTTT CASSPRTGRISGNTIYF
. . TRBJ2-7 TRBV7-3 TGTGCCAGCAGCTTGAGTTTGTCCTACGAGCAGTACTTC CASSLSLSYEQYF
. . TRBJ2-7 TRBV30 TGTGCCTGGAGTCTAGTCGACGAGCAGTACTTC CAWSLVDEQYF
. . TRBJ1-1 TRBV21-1 TGTGCCAGCAGCAAAGTTGGCACCCCTTACACTGAAGCTTTCTTT CASSKVGTPYTEAFF
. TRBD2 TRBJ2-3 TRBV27 TGTCACTCGGGGGGACCCACAGATACGCAGTATTTT CHSGGPTDTQYF
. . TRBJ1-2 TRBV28 TGTGCCAGCAGTTTCCAGTCCCGCTATGGCTACACCTTC CASSFQSRYGYTF
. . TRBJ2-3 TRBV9 TGTGCCAGCAGCGTAGTAGGCAGGGACACAGATACGCAGTATTTT CASSVVGRDTDTQYF
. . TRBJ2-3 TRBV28 TGTGCCAGCAGTTTGAGGAAGAATACGCAGTATTTT CASSLRKNTQYF
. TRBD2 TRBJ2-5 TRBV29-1 TGCAGCGTCACCGCGGGAGTCGGGGAGACCCAGTACTTC CSVTAGVGETQYF
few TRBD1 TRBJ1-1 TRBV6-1 TGTGCCAGCAGCGAAGGGGAGACAGGGCGACGTAACACTGAAGCTTTCTTT CASSEGETGRRNTEAFF
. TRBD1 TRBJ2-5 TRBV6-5 TGTGCCAGCAGTTCGACAGGGAACCAAGAGACCCAGTACTTC CASSSTGNQETQYF
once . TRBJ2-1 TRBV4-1 TGCGCCAGCAGCCAAGATGAGAGGGCCGAGGAGCAGTTCTTC CASSQDERAEEQFF
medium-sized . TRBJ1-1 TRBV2 TGTGCCAGCAGTGACCAGGGGAACACTGAAGCTTTCTTT CASSDQGNTEAFF
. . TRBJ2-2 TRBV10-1 TGCGCCAGCAGCCAGACTAGGAGGAACACCGGGGAGCTGTTTTTT CASSQTRRNTGELFF
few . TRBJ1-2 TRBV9 TGTGCCAGCAGCTACGCCCTTCCGAGATGGGGCCAGTCGGAGGGCTACACCTTC CASSYALPRWGQSEGYTF
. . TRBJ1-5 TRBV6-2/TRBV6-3 TGTGCCAGCAGTTTCGGACAGCCAAATCAGCCCCAGCATTTT CASSFGQPNQPQHF
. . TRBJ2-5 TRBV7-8 TGTGCCAGCCTCATCCCGCAGTACCAAGAGACCCAGTACTTC CASLIPQYQETQYF
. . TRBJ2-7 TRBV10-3 TGTGCCACGGAGGAGGGGCCCAACTACGAGCAGTACTTC CATEEGPNYEQYF
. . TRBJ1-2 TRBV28 TGTGCCAGCAGAGTGGACACCGCGGGGGGCTACACCTTC CASRVDTAGGYTF
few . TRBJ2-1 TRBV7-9 TGTGCCAGCAGCTTTACTCGGTCGTATTCCGATGAGCAGTTCTTC CASSFTRSYSDEQFF
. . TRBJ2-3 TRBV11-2 TGTGCCAGCAGCTTAGATATGGGCGGGATCGGCGCAGATACGCAGTATTTT CASSLDMGGIGADTQYF
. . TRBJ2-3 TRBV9 TGTGCCAGCAGCGCACTGGAGGGTCCCCCCACAGATACGCAGTATTTT CASSALEGPPTDTQYF
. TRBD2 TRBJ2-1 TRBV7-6 TGTGCCAGCAGCTCCGGGACTAGCGGGTTTAGCTCCTACAATGAGCAGTTCTTC CASSSGTSGFSSYNEQFF
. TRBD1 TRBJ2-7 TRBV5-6 TGTGCCAGCAGCCAGGAGGGACAGGGGATCCACGAGCAGTACTTC CASSQEGQGIHEQYF
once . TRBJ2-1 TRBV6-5 TGTGCCAGCAGCCATGGGAGGCGGGATGAGCAGTTCTTC CASSHGRRDEQFF
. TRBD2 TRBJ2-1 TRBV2 TGTGCCAGCAGTGGCGGGACTAGCGGCTCCTACAATGAGCAGTTCTTC CASSGGTSGSYNEQFF
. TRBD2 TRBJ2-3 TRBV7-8 TGTGCCAGCAGCCCTCGGGGCGGGAGGGGAGATACGCAGTATTTT CASSPRGGRGDTQYF
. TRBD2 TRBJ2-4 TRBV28 TGTGCCAGCAGTTTCGGACTAGCTCGACCCATTCAGTACTTC CASSFGLARPIQYF
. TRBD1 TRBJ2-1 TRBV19 TGTGCCAGTAGCTACAGGGGGCTCTACAATGAGCAGTTCTTC CASSYRGLYNEQFF
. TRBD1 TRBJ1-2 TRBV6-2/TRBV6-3 TGTGCCAGCAGTTACGCCGACAGGGTATATGGCTACACCTTC CASSYADRVYGYTF
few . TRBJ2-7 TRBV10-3 TGTGCCATCAGTGACGCTGCCCTAGTCGCCGAGCAGTACTTC CAISDAALVAEQYF
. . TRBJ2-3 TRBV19 TGTGCCAGTAGCGGGAGAGTGGGTACGCAGTATTTT CASSGRVGTQYF